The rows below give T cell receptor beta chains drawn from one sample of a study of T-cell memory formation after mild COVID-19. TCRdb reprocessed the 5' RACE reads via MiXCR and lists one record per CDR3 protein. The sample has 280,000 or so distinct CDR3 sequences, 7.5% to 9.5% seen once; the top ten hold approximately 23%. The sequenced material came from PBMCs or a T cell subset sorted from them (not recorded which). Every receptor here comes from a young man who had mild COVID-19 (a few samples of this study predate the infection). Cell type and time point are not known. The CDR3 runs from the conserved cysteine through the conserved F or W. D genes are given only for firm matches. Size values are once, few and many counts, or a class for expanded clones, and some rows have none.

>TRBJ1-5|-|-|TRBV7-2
CASNLDPSSQPQHF
TGTGCCAGCAACTTGGACCCCTCCAGTCAGCCCCAGCATTTT
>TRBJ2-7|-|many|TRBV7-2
CASSATPPGGLTLQSGQYF
TGTGCCAGCAGCGCAACCCCACCGGGCGGGTTAACGCTCCAGTCAGGGCAGTACTTC
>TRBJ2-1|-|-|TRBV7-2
CASSPTRFNEQFF
TGTGCCAGCAGCCCGACTAGGTTCAATGAGCAGTTCTTC
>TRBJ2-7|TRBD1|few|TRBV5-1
CASSPGTGPHEQYF
TGCGCCAGCAGCCCGGGGACAGGGCCCCACGAGCAGTACTTC
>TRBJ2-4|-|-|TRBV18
CASSEILGKNIQYF
TGTGCCAGCTCCGAAATTTTGGGCAAAAACATTCAGTACTTC
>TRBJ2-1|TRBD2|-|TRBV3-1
CASSPTAGGREEFF
TGTGCCAGCAGTCCAACGGCGGGGGGGAGAGAGGAGTTCTTC
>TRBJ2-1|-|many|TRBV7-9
CASKYAGNNEQFF
TGTGCCAGCAAATATGCCGGGAACAATGAGCAGTTCTTC
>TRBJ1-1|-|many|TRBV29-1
CSGGAGNTEAFF
TGCAGCGGAGGGGCAGGGAACACTGAAGCTTTCTTT
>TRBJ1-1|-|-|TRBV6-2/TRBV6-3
CASSPRPRGASTEAFF
TGTGCCAGCAGCCCCCGGCCGCGGGGGGCGAGCACTGAAGCTTTCTTT
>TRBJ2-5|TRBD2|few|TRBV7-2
CASSLAPSGLSGGIQETQYF
TGTGCCAGCAGCTTAGCCCCGTCGGGGTTGAGCGGGGGGATCCAAGAGACCCAGTACTTC
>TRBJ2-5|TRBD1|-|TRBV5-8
CASSRTGFLETQYF
TGTGCCAGCAGCCGGACAGGGTTTTTAGAGACCCAGTACTTC
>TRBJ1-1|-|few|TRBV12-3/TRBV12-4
CASRFDSVNTEAFF
TGTGCCAGCAGATTCGACAGTGTGAACACTGAAGCTTTCTTT
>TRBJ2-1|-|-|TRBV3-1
CASSQRGSYNEQFF
TGTGCCAGCAGCCAACGGGGCTCCTACAATGAGCAGTTCTTC
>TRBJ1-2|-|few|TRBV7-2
CASSLNGGGSYGYTF
TGTGCCAGCAGCTTAAACGGGGGGGGGAGCTATGGCTACACCTTC
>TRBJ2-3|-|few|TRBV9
CASSVGAGVYGTDTQYF
TGTGCCAGCAGCGTAGGGGCTGGGGTTTACGGCACAGATACGCAGTATTTT
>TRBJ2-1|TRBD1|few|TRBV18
CASSQTGTALSDSYNEQFF
TGTGCCAGCTCGCAAACCGGGACAGCGCTCTCCGACTCCTACAATGAGCAGTTCTTC
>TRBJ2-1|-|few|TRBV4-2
CASSVRLGNEQFF
TGTGCCAGCAGCGTACGACTGGGGAATGAGCAGTTCTTC
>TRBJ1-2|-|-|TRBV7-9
CASSFRGSDSANYGYTF
TGTGCCAGCAGCTTTAGGGGGTCGGACAGCGCTAACTATGGCTACACCTTC
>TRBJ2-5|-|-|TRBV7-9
CASSLDLVRETQYF
TGTGCCAGCAGCTTAGATCTGGTCAGGGAGACCCAGTACTTC
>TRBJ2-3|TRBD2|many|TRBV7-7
CASSSGLAGTDTQYF
TGTGCCAGCAGCTCCGGACTAGCGGGCACAGATACGCAGTATTTT
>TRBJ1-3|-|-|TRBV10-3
CAIRSPTASGNTIYF
TGTGCCATCAGGTCTCCAACAGCCTCTGGAAACACCATATATTTT
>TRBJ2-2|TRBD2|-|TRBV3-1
CASSQVTGGANTGELFF
TGTGCCAGCAGCCAAGTGACCGGGGGGGCGAACACCGGGGAGCTGTTTTTT
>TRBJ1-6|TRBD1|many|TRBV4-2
CASSQEIQAGGSYNSPLHF
TGTGCCAGCAGCCAAGAAATTCAGGCAGGGGGCTCCTATAATTCACCCCTCCACTTT
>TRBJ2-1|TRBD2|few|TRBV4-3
CASSRGRGGAYNEQFF
TGCGCCAGCAGCCGAGGTCGCGGGGGGGCCTACAATGAGCAGTTCTTC
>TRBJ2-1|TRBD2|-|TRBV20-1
CSARSGGDVEQFF
TGCAGTGCTAGATCGGGAGGGGACGTTGAGCAGTTCTTC
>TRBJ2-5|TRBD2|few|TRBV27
CASSPRLAGQETQYF
TGTGCCAGCAGTCCCCGACTAGCGGGACAAGAGACCCAGTACTTC
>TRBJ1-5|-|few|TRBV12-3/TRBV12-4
CASSPGYQPQHF
TGTGCCAGCAGCCCAGGGTATCAGCCCCAGCATTTT
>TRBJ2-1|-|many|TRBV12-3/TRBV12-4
CASSSFGHHRYNEQFF
TGTGCCAGCAGTTCCTTCGGCCACCATCGATACAATGAGCAGTTCTTC
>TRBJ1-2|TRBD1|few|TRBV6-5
CASSLSGTGLRGYTF
TGTGCCAGCAGTTTATCCGGGACAGGGTTACGTGGCTACACCTTC
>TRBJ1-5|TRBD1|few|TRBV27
CASSFEGAQPQHF
TGTGCCAGCAGTTTTGAGGGGGCTCAGCCCCAGCATTTT
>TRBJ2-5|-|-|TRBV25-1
CASSESRLDGTQYF
TGTGCCAGCAGTGAATCGAGGCTTGATGGGACCCAGTACTTC
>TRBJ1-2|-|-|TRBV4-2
CASSHSTGNYGYTF
TGTGCCAGCAGCCACTCGACGGGGAACTATGGCTACACCTTC
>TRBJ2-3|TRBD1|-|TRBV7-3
CASSQTGDTDTQYF
TGTGCCAGCAGCCAGACAGGGGACACAGATACGCAGTATTTT
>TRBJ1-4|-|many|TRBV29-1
CSVEGSTENNEKLFF
TGCAGCGTTGAAGGTTCGACAGAGAATAATGAAAAACTGTTTTTT
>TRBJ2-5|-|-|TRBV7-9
CASSPFGGAGETQYF
TGTGCCAGCAGCCCCTTCGGCGGGGCTGGAGAGACCCAGTACTTC
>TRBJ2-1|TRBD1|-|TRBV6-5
CASTMGQGARNEQFF
TGTGCCAGCACAATGGGACAGGGGGCTAGGAATGAGCAGTTCTTC
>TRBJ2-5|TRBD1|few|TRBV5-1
CASSLVGAGGQETQYF
TGCGCCAGCAGCTTGGTTGGGGCAGGGGGCCAAGAGACCCAGTACTTC
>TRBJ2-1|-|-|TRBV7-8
CASSLDLGYNEQFF
TGTGCCAGCAGCTTAGATCTTGGCTACAATGAGCAGTTCTTC
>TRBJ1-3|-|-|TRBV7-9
CASSLAGGGNTIYF
TGTGCCAGCAGCTTAGCTGGGGGCGGAAACACCATATATTTT
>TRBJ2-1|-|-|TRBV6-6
CASSWAVGDSYNEQFF
TGTGCCAGCAGTTGGGCGGTGGGTGACTCCTACAATGAGCAGTTCTTC
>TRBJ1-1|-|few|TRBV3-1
CASTTGRTTEAFF
TGTGCCAGCACCACAGGACGGACCACTGAAGCTTTCTTT
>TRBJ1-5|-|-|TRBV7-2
CASSFISNQPQHF
TGTGCCAGCAGCTTTATCAGCAATCAGCCCCAGCATTTT
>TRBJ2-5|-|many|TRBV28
CASRQPREGETQYF
TGTGCCAGCAGGCAACCCAGGGAAGGAGAGACCCAGTACTTC
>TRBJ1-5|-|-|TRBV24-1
CATRDSNQPQHF
TGTGCCACCAGGGACAGCAATCAGCCCCAGCATTTT
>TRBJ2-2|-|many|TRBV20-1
CSARRVRSGELFF
TGCAGTGCTAGACGAGTCCGGAGCGGGGAGCTGTTTTTT
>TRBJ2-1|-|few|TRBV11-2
CASSSYLGSGVNEQFF
TGTGCCAGCAGCTCTTATCTAGGATCAGGTGTTAATGAGCAGTTCTTC
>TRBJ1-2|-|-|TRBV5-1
CASSLGTLHINYGYTF
TGCGCCAGCAGCCTGGGGACACTCCACATTAACTATGGCTACACCTTC
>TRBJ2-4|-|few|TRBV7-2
CASSVGGGGDIQYF
TGTGCCAGCAGCGTTGGAGGAGGGGGGGACATTCAGTACTTC
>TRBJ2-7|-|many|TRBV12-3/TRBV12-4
CAISRTSKNEQYF
TGTGCCATCTCAAGGACTTCGAAAAACGAGCAGTACTTC
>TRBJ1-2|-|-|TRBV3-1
CASSAYIPAGDDGYTF
TGTGCCAGCAGCGCTTATATCCCGGCAGGGGATGATGGCTACACCTTC
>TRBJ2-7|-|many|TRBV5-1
CASSSDSWITYEQYF
TGCGCCAGCAGCTCAGACAGCTGGATAACCTACGAGCAGTACTTC
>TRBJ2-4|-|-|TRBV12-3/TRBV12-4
CATSPAKNIQYF
TGTGCCACCTCCCCAGCCAAAAACATTCAGTACTTC
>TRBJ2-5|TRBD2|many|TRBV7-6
CASSLLGTSGIETQYF
TGTGCCAGCAGCCTTCTAGGGACTAGCGGGATCGAGACCCAGTACTTC
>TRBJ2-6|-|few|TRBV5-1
CASSASQAGANVLTF
TGCGCCAGCAGCGCCTCACAAGCTGGGGCCAACGTCCTGACTTTC
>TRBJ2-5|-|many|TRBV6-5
CASRPGGRETQYF
TGTGCCAGCAGGCCAGGGGGGCGTGAGACCCAGTACTTC